This T cell receptor beta chain was profiled in a study of blood T cell repertoires in COVID-19. The overall study: The study drew acute and convalescent COVID-19 samples from the United States, Italy and Spain. In each case, the material was cDNA or gDNA derived from T cells, B-cell-depleted T cells, or PBMCs.

Trimming cost V 3 bases and J 2 bases, with 13 bases left between them. This CDR3 has 15 amino acids. Germline CDR1 reads KGHSH; CDR2 reads LQKENI. Authors' methods: For nucleated cells, counts were estimated from reference gene primer amplification. The data were produced by immunoSEQ multiplex PCR, yet TCRdb's version contains in-frame clones alone and is incomplete. D and trimming come from the DNA, and the V and J calls and clone size come from that table. The sample consists of about 140,000 clones, approximately 88% of them appearing once. The sample taken for sequencing was peripheral blood. The V and J genes are TRBV18 and TRBJ2-5; a weak D match, TRBD1 (6 bases). The sequence came from a woman aged 45-59 years with acute or convalescent COVID-19. The CDR3 is CASSPTTGLQETQYF. CDR3 coding DNA: TGTGCCAGCTCACCTACGACAGGACTGCAAGAGACCCAGTACTTC.